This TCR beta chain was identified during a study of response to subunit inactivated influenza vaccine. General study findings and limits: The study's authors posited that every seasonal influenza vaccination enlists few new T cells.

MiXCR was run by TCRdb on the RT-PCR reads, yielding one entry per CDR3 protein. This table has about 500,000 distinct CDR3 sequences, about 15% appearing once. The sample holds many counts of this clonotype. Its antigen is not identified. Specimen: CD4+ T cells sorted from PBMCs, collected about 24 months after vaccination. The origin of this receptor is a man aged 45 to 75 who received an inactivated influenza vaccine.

CDR3 in DNA: TGTGCCAGCAGCGTAGGAGGAGGATTGAGCACCGGGGAGCTGTTTTTT. Amino acid sequence: CASSVGGGLSTGELFF. This chain links TRBV9 with TRBJ2-2; D might be TRBD2 (5 bases). The CDR3 spans 16 residues. Germline values: CDR1 SGDLS, CDR2 YYNGEE. The V end was cut by 0 bases, the J end by 4 bases, with 13 bases between.